This T cell receptor (beta chain) was retrieved from a study of shared clonotypes between healthy human individuals. For the study at large: The cohort comprised a couple of women and a few men. Their ages spanned 18 to 49 years.

Study conclusions and caveats: Between a handful of donors, naive CD4 clonotypes were shared at a level of about 5.3%.

Germline CDR1 and CDR2: SGHVS and FNYEAQ. The CDR3 is made up of 16 amino acids. The V and J ends lost 1 base and 8 bases, in that order; junction bases with no gene match: 9. Note on this clone: The antigen is undetermined.

Authors' data handling: Quality scores were absent from the junction-only immunoSEQ sequences, so filtering differed. Assay: immunoSEQ multiplex PCR; the TCRdb copy retains only in-frame clones and omits some. From that table come the V and J calls and clone size; the DNA was used to work out D and trimming. This table has roughly 1,500,000 clones, 95% to 99% appearing once. This sequence joins TRBV7-6 and TRBJ2-1; 9 bases are shared with TRBD2. What was sequenced was naive CD4+ T cells sorted from blood. Indicated subset: CD45RA+ positively selected. This TCR was recovered from a man aged 25 to 40 in good health. CDR3 DNA: TGTGCCAGCAGCTTAGGAGCCGGACTAGCGAGGCATGAGCAGTTCTTC. Protein: CASSLGAGLARHEQFF.